This T cell receptor (beta chain) comes out of a study of CD8+ T cells in alopecia areata. Looking at the study overall: Those patients who were treated received oral tofacitinib, which was given at 5 to 10 mg twice daily for moderate-to-severe alopecia areata. Patients took tofacitinib for 6 to 18 months, followed by 6 drug-free months. Scalp area affected, as a percentage, set the severity score of treated patients.

Sequencing templates came from extracted RNA that was reverse transcribed into cDNA. TCRdb keeps only in-frame clones here, not all; method: immunoSEQ multiplex PCR. Here the sample spans a few hundred thousand clones, around two fifths being singletons. The sample's treatment: oral pan-JAK inhibitor, 5-10 mg twice daily. Alopecia areata patients had lesional scalp punch biopsies and peripheral blood taken from them. This clone was seen a handful of times. V lost 0 bases to trimming and J lost 0 bases; unmatched junction nucleotides: 5. The CDR3 is made up of 17 amino acids. Germline CDR1 reads SGHAT; CDR2 reads FQNNGV.

The material was CD4+ T cells sorted from blood, obtained between weeks 30 and 35, from a patient treated with tofacitinib. The receptor was derived from a human donor with alopecia areata. The V call is TRBV11-2, the J call TRBJ2-3, with 8 bases identical to TRBD2. The CDR3: CASSLDTSGGSTDTQYF. The CDR3 DNA reads TGTGCCAGCAGCTTAGATACCAGCGGGGGAAGCACAGATACGCAGTATTTT.